The 26 T cell receptor beta chains below were found in one sample sequenced in a study of cytomegalovirus exposure and HLA in healthy donors. PCR employed 60 Vbeta and 13 Jbeta primers. TCRdb's table, derived via immunoSEQ multiplex PCR, lists solely in-frame clones and lacks some. The sample holds fewer than 200,000 clones; more than 80% are singletons and the top ten take 0.5% to 0.8%. Sequencing was done on a sample of PBMCs. The origin of the receptors is a boy younger than 18 in good health and CMV-seronegative.

This clone has a handful of counts. The V gene is TRBV9, the J gene TRBJ1-4, with a possible D match to TRBD1 (6 bases). V was pared by 4 bases and J by 3 bases, with 25 bases between. The CDR3 extends over 19 amino acids. Germline-derived CDR1 and CDR2 are SGDLS and YYNGEE. The CDR3 region has the DNA TGTGCCAGCAGCCTCGGTAAGGACAGACGGCCTCTGGCTAATGAAAAACTGTTTTTT. It is translated as CASSLGKDRRPLANEKLFF. The entire variable domain, with the rest obtained from reference TRBV9 and TRBJ1-4, is as follows: DSGVTQTPKHLITATGQRVTLRCSPRSGDLSVYWYQQSLDQGLQFLIQYYNGEERAKGNILERFSAQQFPDLHSELNLSSLELGDSALYFCASSLGKDRRPLANEKLFFGSGTQLSVL.

The chain links TRBV30 to TRBJ2-7; D perhaps matches TRBD1 (7 bases). The germline V gene encodes CDR1 GTSNPN and CDR2 SVGIG (reference sequence). Deletions cut 1 base from V and 3 bases from J, with 13 bases between. The CDR3 totals 14 residues. CDR3 coding DNA: TGTGCCTGGAGTGGGGCAGGGGGAGGCTACGAGCAGTACTTC. Protein product: CAWSGAGGGYEQYF.

The V gene is TRBV7-8, the J gene TRBJ2-1; a weak D match, TRBD2 (6 bases). V gave up 8 bases and J gave up 1 base, with 12 bases separating them. Per germline, CDR1 SGHVS and CDR2 FQNEAQ. The CDR3 extends over 14 amino acids. CDR3 loop: CASLGTSSYNEQFF. The CDR3 nucleotides are TGTGCCAGCCTTGGGACTTCTTCCTACAATGAGCAGTTCTTC.

The J gene is TRBJ1-2, the V gene TRBV7-9; D gene unclear. V dropped 2 bases and J dropped 4 bases, with 8 bases sitting between them. CDR3 size: 13 residues. Germline CDR1 is SEHNR and CDR2 is FQNEAQ (reference sequence). CDR3 sequence reads: CASSLSGFYGYTF. The CDR3 bases are TGTGCCAGCAGCTTATCCGGGTTCTATGGCTACACCTTC. The full variable domain, rest sourced from reference TRBV7-9 and TRBJ1-2, is DTGVSQNPRHKITKRGQNVTFRCDPISEHNRLYWYRQTLGQGPEFLTYFQNEAQLEKSRLLSDRFSAERPKGSFSTLEIQRTEQGDSAMYLCASSLSGFYGYTFGSGTRLTVV.

This clone was recorded once. The chain carries TRBV7-9 and TRBJ2-7; D call uncertain. Germline V gene data show CDR1 as SEHNR and CDR2 as FQNEAQ (reference sequence). This CDR3 is built from 13 residues. V was trimmed by 2 bases and J by 4 bases, leaving 9 bases between them. The CDR3 reads CASSLNGLYEQYF. In nucleotides, the CDR3 is TGTGCCAGCAGCTTAAACGGGTTATACGAGCAGTACTTC.

This sequence joins TRBV27 and TRBJ2-7; D remains unclear. The CDR3 extends over 12 amino acids. Trimming took 4 bases from V and 1 from J, leaving 5 bases between them. Looked up from germline, CDR1 is MNHEY and CDR2 is SMNVEV (reference sequence). The CDR3 nucleotides read TGTGCCAGCAGTTCTCTTTCCTACGAGCAGTACTTC. Translation gives CASSSLSYEQYF.

J is TRBJ1-6 and V is TRBV21-1; TRBD1 is taken as the D call from the table, unchecked against the DNA. TRBV21-1 is listed as a pseudogene. The CDR3 is 15 residues long. CDR3 nucleotide sequence: TGTGCCAGCAGCACGACAGGGGATTATAATTCACCCCTCCACTTT. This sequence encodes CASSTTGDYNSPLHF.

CDR3 DNA sequence: TGTGCCAGCAGCCTTAGACAGGCGGGGGTCACAGATACGCAGTATTTT. It yields the protein CASSLRQAGVTDTQYF. This chain links TRBV11-2 with TRBJ2-3; possible D gene TRBD2, 7 bases. Trimming pared 5 bases from V and 2 bases from J, leaving 17 bases between. The germline gives CDR1 SGHAT, CDR2 FQNNGV. This CDR3 contains 16 residues.

This chain joins TRBV7-2 and TRBJ1-4; D not resolved. V dropped 0 bases and J dropped 2 bases, with 7 bases sitting between them. This CDR3 region has 15 residues. Germline-derived CDR1 and CDR2 are SGHTA and FQGNSA. DNA of the CDR3: TGTGCCAGCAGCTTAGCATACGGGACTAATGAAAAACTGTTTTTT. Encoded protein: CASSLAYGTNEKLFF.

The chain couples TRBV10-1 to TRBJ2-1, with D perhaps TRBD1 (6 bases). Germline lookup yields CDR1 WNHNN and CDR2 SYGVQD (reference sequence). Between the trimmed V and J ends, which lost 3 bases and 7 bases, there was a span of 16 bases. The CDR3 has 15 amino acids. The CDR3 loop is CASSDGGSGRNEQFF. For the CDR3, the DNA is TGCGCCAGCAGTGATGGGGGCTCGGGTCGGAATGAGCAGTTCTTC.

This chain links TRBV13 with TRBJ2-7, with TRBD2 identical over 10 bases. Germline CDR1 reads PRHDT; CDR2 reads FYEKMQ (reference sequence). Trimming cost V 6 bases and J 4 bases; bases outside gene matches: 9. The CDR3 is 15 residues long. CDR3 DNA: TGTGCCAGCAGTTGGGAAAGCGGGGGGGCTTACGAGCAGTACTTC. Its protein product is CASSWESGGAYEQYF.

This chain links TRBV10-1 with TRBJ1-5; TRBD1 aligns across 9 bases. J was trimmed by 7 bases and V by 9 bases; bases with no gene match: 10. From germline, CDR1 is WNHNN and CDR2 SYGVQD (reference sequence). The CDR3 sequence is 14 residues long. The CDR3 bases are TGCGCCAGGGGTCGAACAGGGGGCGGGCAGCCCCAGCATTTT. This codes for CARGRTGGGQPQHF.

The rearrangement uses TRBV27 and TRBJ2-1, with 12 nucleotides matching TRBD2. J gave up 6 bases and V 2 bases, and 8 bases lay outside the gene matches. Germline loops: CDR1 MNHEY, CDR2 SMNVEV (reference sequence). The CDR3 has 17 amino acids. CDR3 loop: CASSLMTSGSNVNEQFF. As DNA, the CDR3 is TGTGCCAGCAGTTTAATGACTAGCGGGAGTAATGTCAATGAGCAGTTCTTC.

CDR3 coding DNA: TGTGCCTGGAGTCGGCACCTTCCGGGACAGGCTATGAACACTGAAGCTTTCTTT. It yields the protein CAWSRHLPGQAMNTEAFF. The chain employs TRBV30 and TRBJ1-1, with 8 bases identical to TRBD1. The CDR3 runs to 18 residues. In germline, CDR1 is GTSNPN, CDR2 SVGIG (reference sequence). V was clipped by 2 bases and J by 0 bases; unmatched bases: 14.

This clone was picked up one time. The chain joins TRBV6-5 to TRBJ2-7; 9 bases map to TRBD2. Germline lookup yields CDR1 MNHEY and CDR2 SVGAGI. J was trimmed by 6 bases and V by 6 bases; bases with no gene match: 9. CDR3 length: 14 amino acids. The CDR3, as DNA: TGTGCCAGCAGCCCCAGCGGGGGGTATCTCGAGCAGTACTTC. It is translated as CASSPSGGYLEQYF.

The chain couples TRBV7-3 to TRBJ2-3, with a weak D call TRBD1 (6 bases). Germline-derived CDR1 and CDR2 are SGHTA and FQGTGA. This CDR3 region has 18 residues. V lost 0 bases and J 0 bases, leaving 16 bases between the germline ends. CDR3 sequence: CASSLTWGPTHSTDTQYF. The CDR3, as DNA: TGTGCCAGCAGCTTAACGTGGGGGCCGACTCATAGCACAGATACGCAGTATTTT.

The chain combines TRBV27 with TRBJ1-4; tentatively, D is TRBD1 (6 bases). The length of the CDR3 is 15 residues. V lost 4 bases and J 2 bases, leaving 11 bases between the germline ends. Germline V CDR1 and CDR2: MNHEY, SMNVEV (reference sequence). The DNA of the CDR3 is TGTGCCAGCAGTTCCCAGACAGGTACTAATGAAAAACTGTTTTTT. Translation gives CASSSQTGTNEKLFF.

The genes are TRBV5-4 and TRBJ2-2; 10 bases line up with TRBD2. Germline loops: CDR1 SGHNT, CDR2 YYREEE (reference sequence). This CDR3 contains 19 residues. V dropped 6 bases and J dropped 4; count of bases not matched to a gene: 18. The CDR3 reads CASTPNSQAGGLVTGELFF. CDR3 nucleotides: TGTGCCAGCACCCCGAATTCCCAAGCGGGGGGGCTAGTCACCGGGGAGCTGTTTTTT.

CDR3 loop: CASRYGTPAVGYTF. Written as DNA, the CDR3 is TGTGCCAGCAGGTATGGGACTCCAGCAGTTGGCTACACCTTC. The chain recombines TRBV6-5 with TRBJ1-2, with a possible D match to TRBD1 (5 bases). V was trimmed by 6 bases and J by 7 bases, leaving 18 bases between them. Germline V gives CDR1 MNHEY, CDR2 SVGAGI. CDR3 length equals 14 residues.

The V call is TRBV5-4, the J call TRBJ2-2, with D possibly matching TRBD2 (7 bases). CDR1 and CDR2 from the germline V gene are SGHNT and YYREEE (reference sequence). V was clipped by 2 bases and J by 3 bases, with 14 bases between them. This CDR3 is 16 amino acids long. The CDR3 nucleotides are TGTGCCAGCAGCTTAGGGGGGGCAGCGGACACCGGGGAGCTGTTTTTT. Its translation: CASSLGGAADTGELFF. Looking up the rest from reference TRBV5-4 and TRBJ2-2 gives the full variable domain: ETGVTQSPTHLIKTRGQQVTLRCSSQSGHNTVSWYQQALGQGPQFIFQYYREEENGRGNFPPRFSGLQFPNYSSELNVNALELDDSALYLCASSLGGAADTGELFFGEGSRLTVL.

The gene calls are TRBV19 and TRBJ1-5, with 8 bases matching TRBD1. Germline V CDR1 and CDR2: LNHDA, SQIVND (reference sequence). This CDR3 is 14 amino acids long. V lost 6 bases to trimming and J lost 7 bases; unmatched junction nucleotides: 8. CDR3 bases: TGTGCCAGTAGCCGGGACAGGAGCGGGCAGCCCCAGCATTTT. Protein product: CASSRDRSGQPQHF.

The chain employs TRBV25-1 and TRBJ1-2; TRBD1 might be the D (5 bases). The germline V gene encodes CDR1 MGHDK and CDR2 SYGVNS. The CDR3 has 17 residues. The V end lost 0 bases, the J end lost 6 bases, and 20 bases lay between the germline ends. The CDR3: CASSEYRGAGGDDGYTF. In DNA, the CDR3 is TGTGCCAGCAGTGAATATCGCGGGGCAGGAGGGGATGATGGCTACACCTTC.

This chain links TRBV14 with TRBJ1-2, with 9 positions matching TRBD1. Trimming took 3 bases from V and 7 from J; bases not matched to a gene: 6. The CDR3 runs to 14 residues. Germline V gene data show CDR1 as SGHDN and CDR2 as FVKESK. This CDR3 is CASSHRDRARGYTF. The CDR3 DNA reads TGTGCCAGCAGCCACCGGGACAGGGCGCGTGGCTACACCTTC.

As concerns this clone: This sample also contains other DNA sequences that code for the same CDR3. The chain employs TRBV7-9 and TRBJ1-4, with TRBD1 identical over 8 bases. Germline lookup yields CDR1 SEHNR and CDR2 FQNEAQ (reference sequence). The CDR3 has 14 amino acids. V dropped 4 bases and J dropped 8; count of bases not matched to a gene: 6. The CDR3 region has the DNA TGTGCCAGCAGCTCCGACAGGGGAGGGGAAAAACTGTTTTTT. Amino acids: CASSSDRGGEKLFF.

The chain's CDR3 is CASSSDRTGALETQYF. The CDR3 DNA sequence: TGTGCCAGCAGTTCTGACCGGACAGGCGCCCTGGAGACCCAGTACTTC. V is TRBV6-5 and J is TRBJ2-5, with 7 bases identical to TRBD1. With V trimmed by 4 bases and J by 5 bases, 13 bases remained unmatched. The CDR3 length is 16 residues. Germline V gene sequence: CDR1 MNHEY, CDR2 SVGAGI.

This clone has just a few counts. This chain joins TRBV4-1 and TRBJ2-3, with D maybe TRBD2 (6 bases). CDR1 and CDR2 (germline): MGHRA, YSYEKL. The CDR3 covers 17 residues. Deletions cut 4 bases from V and 4 bases from J, with 21 bases between. The CDR3 spells CASSLRTTRFGADTQYF. Here the CDR3 DNA reads TGCGCCAGCAGCCTCCGGACGACTAGATTCGGGGCAGATACGCAGTATTTT.